This T cell receptor (beta chain) was captured in a study of T cell responses to AZD1222 COVID-19 vaccine. The CDR3 is 20 residues long. Germline V gene lookup returns CDR1 MNHNS and CDR2 SASEGT. V was pared by 0 bases and J by 2 bases, with 23 bases between. Sequencing was performed with immunoSEQ multiplex PCR; in TCRdb, only in-frame clones are kept and a portion is missing. The sample has some 100,000 clones, approximately 90% seen once. The specimen comprised peripheral blood, sampled on day 0 of AZD1222 vaccination. The clonotype comes from an adult in good health. V gene TRBV6-1 combines with J gene TRBJ1-5; no clear D. CDR3 in amino acids: CASSEASGYGWSRGNQPQHF. In DNA, the CDR3 is TGTGCCAGCAGTGAAGCGAGTGGGTACGGATGGTCACGGGGCAATCAGCCCCAGCATTTT.